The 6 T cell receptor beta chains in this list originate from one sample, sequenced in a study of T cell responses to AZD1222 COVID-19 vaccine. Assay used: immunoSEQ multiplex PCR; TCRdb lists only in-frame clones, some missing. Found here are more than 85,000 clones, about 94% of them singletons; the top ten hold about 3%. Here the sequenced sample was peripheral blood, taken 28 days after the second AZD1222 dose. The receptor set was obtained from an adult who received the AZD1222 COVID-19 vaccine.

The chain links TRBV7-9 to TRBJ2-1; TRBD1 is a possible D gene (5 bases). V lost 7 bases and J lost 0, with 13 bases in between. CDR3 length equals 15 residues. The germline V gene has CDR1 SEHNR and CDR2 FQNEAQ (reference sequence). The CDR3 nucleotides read TGTGCCAGCACTACGGCGGACAACTCCTACAATGAGCAGTTCTTC. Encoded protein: CASTTADNSYNEQFF. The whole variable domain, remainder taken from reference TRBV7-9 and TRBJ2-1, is DTGVSQNPRHKITKRGQNVTFRCDPISEHNRLYWYRQTLGQGPEFLTYFQNEAQLEKSRLLSDRFSAERPKGSFSTLEIQRTEQGDSAMYLCASTTADNSYNEQFFGPGTRLTVL.

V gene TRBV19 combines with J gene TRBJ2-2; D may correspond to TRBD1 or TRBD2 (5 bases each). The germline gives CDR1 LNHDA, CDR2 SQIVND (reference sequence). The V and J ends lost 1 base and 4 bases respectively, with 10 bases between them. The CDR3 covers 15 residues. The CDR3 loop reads CASSIGGGVTGELFF. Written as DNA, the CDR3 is TGTGCCAGTAGTATAGGTGGGGGAGTCACCGGGGAGCTGTTTTTT.

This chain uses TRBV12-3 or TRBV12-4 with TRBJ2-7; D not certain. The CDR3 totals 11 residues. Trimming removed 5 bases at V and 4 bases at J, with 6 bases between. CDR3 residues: CASSALYEQYF. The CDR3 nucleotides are TGTGCCAGCAGTGCACTTTACGAGCAGTACTTC.

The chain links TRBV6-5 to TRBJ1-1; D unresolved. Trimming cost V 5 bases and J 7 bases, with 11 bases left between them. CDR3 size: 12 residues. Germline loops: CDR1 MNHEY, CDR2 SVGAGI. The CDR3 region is CASSPTLREAFF. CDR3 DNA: TGTGCCAGCAGTCCTACTCTGCGTGAAGCTTTCTTT.

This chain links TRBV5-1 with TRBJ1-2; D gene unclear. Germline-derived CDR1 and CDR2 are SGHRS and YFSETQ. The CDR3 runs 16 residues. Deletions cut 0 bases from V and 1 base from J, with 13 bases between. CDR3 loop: CASSLGTGRSNYGYTF. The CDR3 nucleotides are TGCGCCAGCAGCTTGGGAACGGGCAGGAGTAACTATGGCTACACCTTC.

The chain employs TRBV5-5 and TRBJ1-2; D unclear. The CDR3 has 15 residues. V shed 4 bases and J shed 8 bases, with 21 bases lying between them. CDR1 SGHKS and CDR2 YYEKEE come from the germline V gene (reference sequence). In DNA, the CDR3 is TGTGCCAGCAGCGGAACTTACATCGGAGGTAGGGGCTACACCTTC. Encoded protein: CASSGTYIGGRGYTF. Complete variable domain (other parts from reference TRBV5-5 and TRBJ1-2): DAGVTQSPTHLIKTRGQQVTLRCSPISGHKSVSWYQQVLGQGPQFIFQYYEKEERGRGNFPDRFSARQFPNYSSELNVNALLLGDSALYLCASSGTYIGGRGYTFGSGTRLTVV.